The entry that follows covers one TCR beta chain sequence. Time point: late/post reinfection, 12 to 24 weeks after detection. TCR sequencing was done directly ex vivo on sorted cells, without expansion in vitro. At all three reinfection time points, viable CD3+ CD8+ CD45RO- cells from a couple of donors served as controls. Trimming pared 1 base from V and 2 bases from J, leaving 12 bases between. Germline CDR1 reads MDHEN; CDR2 reads SYDVKM. The CDR3 spans 15 residues. TCRdb's table, derived via immunoSEQ multiplex PCR, lists solely in-frame clones and lacks some. Of about 50,000 clones listed, 75% to 90% are singletons. The sample belongs to a study of memory CD8 T cells in hepatitis C reinfection. Study at large: Chronic HCV followed reinfection in a couple of donors who cleared primary infection.

The sequencing input was naive CD8+ T cells sorted from blood. The V call is TRBV28, the J call TRBJ2-7; D unresolved. This receptor was obtained from a young man with hepatitis C virus infection. CDR3 region: CASSLSSGVTYEQYF. The DNA of the CDR3 is TGTGCCAGCAGTTTATCTTCGGGTGTGACCTACGAGCAGTACTTC.